These T cell receptor beta chains were read from a single sample in a study of CD8 T cells in ankylosing spondylitis. Using its own MiXCR run on the 5' RACE reads, TCRdb lists one record per CDR3 protein. Of around 130,000 distinct CDR3 sequences in the sample, around 7% were seen once. The sample consisted of blood, either unsorted or a sorted T cell fraction (not recorded which). These receptors all come from a male donor with ankylosing spondylitis or in good health (not recorded which). CDR3s include the opening cysteine and the closing phenylalanine or tryptophan. The order of the fields is V gene, J gene, clone size, D gene, CDR3 protein, CDR3 DNA. A D gene is named only where the DNA matches it firmly. The listing skips clone size in some rows; elsewhere it reads once, few, many or a size class.

TRBV5-6	TRBJ2-2	many	TRBD2	CASSLDAGVLTGELFF	TGTGCCAGCAGCTTGGATGCGGGAGTTTTGACCGGGGAGCTGTTTTTT
TRBV5-1	TRBJ2-5	many	-	CASSDSTAQETQYF	TGCGCCAGCAGCGACTCAACAGCACAAGAGACCCAGTACTTC
TRBV12-3/TRBV12-4	TRBJ1-2	many	-	CASSLRTYNYGYTF	TGTGCCAGCAGCCTTCGAACTTATAACTATGGCTACACCTTC
TRBV29-1	TRBJ2-1	many	TRBD2	CSGGTSGSFEQFF	TGCAGCGGGGGGACTAGCGGGAGTTTTGAGCAGTTCTTC
TRBV5-8	TRBJ2-1	many	-	CASSFGHFRAPYNEQFF	TGTGCCAGCAGCTTCGGTCACTTCCGGGCCCCCTACAATGAGCAGTTCTTC
TRBV20-1	TRBJ2-5	many	TRBD2	CSAPRLAGEETQYF	TGCAGTGCGCCACGACTAGCGGGAGAAGAGACCCAGTACTTC
TRBV12-3/TRBV12-4	TRBJ2-3	many	-	CASSLVSSPTDTQYF	TGTGCCAGCAGTTTAGTCTCCAGCCCCACAGATACGCAGTATTTT
TRBV29-1	TRBJ2-5	many	TRBD1	CSAGQGQETQYF	TGCAGCGCCGGACAGGGCCAAGAGACCCAGTACTTC
TRBV5-4	TRBJ2-3	-	TRBD2	CASSLSVSGGADTQYF	TGTGCCAGCAGCTTGTCCGTTAGCGGGGGGGCAGATACGCAGTATTTT
TRBV20-1	TRBJ2-7	many	TRBD2	CSARRTSGSYEQYF	TGCAGTGCTCGGCGGACTAGCGGTTCCTACGAGCAGTACTTC
TRBV12-3/TRBV12-4	TRBJ2-1	many	-	CASSLGADASYNEQFF	TGTGCCAGCAGTTTAGGGGCGGACGCCTCCTACAATGAGCAGTTCTTC
TRBV18	TRBJ1-1	-	-	CASSPPSGGFGTEAFF	TGTGCCAGCTCACCACCAAGCGGCGGGTTCGGCACTGAAGCTTTCTTT
TRBV7-9	TRBJ1-1	many	-	CASSLGVGAGVGTEAFF	TGTGCCAGCAGCTTAGGGGTGGGGGCAGGGGTCGGCACTGAAGCTTTCTTT
TRBV10-3	TRBJ2-3	many	-	CAISDARSTDTQYF	TGTGCCATCAGTGACGCCAGGTCCACAGATACGCAGTATTTT
TRBV7-8	TRBJ2-7	many	-	CASSLPLATYEQYF	TGTGCCAGCAGCTTACCCCTAGCCACCTACGAGCAGTACTTC
TRBV28	TRBJ1-4	many	-	CASSPVFSNEKLFF	TGTGCCAGCAGCCCAGTCTTTTCTAATGAAAAACTGTTTTTT
TRBV4-1	TRBJ1-5	many	-	CASSQGMELGNQPQHF	TGCGCCAGCAGCCAAGGAATGGAGTTAGGCAATCAGCCCCAGCATTTT
TRBV12-3/TRBV12-4	TRBJ1-2	many	-	CASEAGYGYTF	TGTGCCAGCGAGGCGGGGTATGGCTACACCTTC
TRBV25-1	TRBJ1-3	many	-	CASSESEHSGNTIYF	TGTGCCAGCAGTGAGTCGGAACACTCTGGAAACACCATATATTTT
TRBV3-1	TRBJ2-3	many	-	CASSRLSGTNPDTQYF	TGTGCCAGCAGCCGGCTGAGCGGTACCAATCCAGATACGCAGTATTTT
TRBV9	TRBJ2-1	many	-	CASSATSGYNEQFF	TGTGCCAGCAGCGCGACTAGTGGGTACAATGAGCAGTTCTTC
TRBV7-8	TRBJ2-3	many	TRBD2	CASSLARRLAGVPAQYF	TGTGCCAGCAGCTTAGCGAGGCGGCTAGCGGGGGTGCCCGCGCAGTATTTT
TRBV4-2	TRBJ1-1	-	-	CASSRRHRESTEAFF	TGTGCCAGCAGCCGTCGACATAGGGAGTCGACTGAAGCTTTCTTT
TRBV15	TRBJ2-7	many	TRBD1	CATSRDNRGYEQYF	TGTGCCACCAGCAGAGATAACAGGGGGTACGAGCAGTACTTC
TRBV20-1	TRBJ2-7	many	TRBD1	CSALDSGTVYEQYF	TGCAGTGCCCTTGACTCCGGGACAGTCTACGAGCAGTACTTC
TRBV29-1	TRBJ1-2	many	-	CSVFGPGYTF	TGCAGCGTTTTTGGGCCGGGCTACACCTTC
TRBV29-1	TRBJ2-7	many	-	CSAETGVTYEQYF	TGCAGCGCAGAGACAGGAGTCACCTACGAGCAGTACTTC
TRBV5-6	TRBJ1-5	-	-	CASSSWGLVNQPQHF	TGTGCCAGCAGCTCCTGGGGACTTGTTAATCAGCCCCAGCATTTT
TRBV20-1	TRBJ2-3	few	-	CSASNRASADTQYF	TGCAGTGCTAGTAACCGGGCCAGCGCAGATACGCAGTATTTT
TRBV7-9	TRBJ1-6	many	-	CASSLMGRDSPLHF	TGTGCCAGCAGCTTAATGGGCAGAGATTCACCCCTCCACTTT
TRBV12-3/TRBV12-4	TRBJ1-1	many	TRBD1	CASSDRAGTEAFF	TGTGCCAGCAGCGACAGGGCGGGCACTGAAGCTTTCTTT
TRBV12-3/TRBV12-4	TRBJ2-1	many	-	CASTRDNPSYNEQFF	TGTGCCAGCACCCGGGACAACCCATCCTACAATGAGCAGTTCTTC
TRBV28	TRBJ2-2	many	-	CASSPGTGELFF	TGTGCCAGCAGCCCGGGCACCGGGGAGCTGTTTTTT
TRBV5-1	TRBJ1-2	many	-	CASSLMSSGGYGYTF	TGCGCCAGCAGCTTGATGTCGTCGGGTGGCTATGGCTACACCTTC
TRBV20-1	TRBJ1-4	many	-	CSATTEVATNEKLFF	TGCAGTGCTACTACGGAAGTTGCAACTAATGAAAAACTGTTTTTT
TRBV20-1	TRBJ2-4	many	-	CSARGSDGPRNIQYF	TGCAGTGCTAGAGGTTCGGACGGACCCAGGAACATTCAGTACTTC
TRBV5-1	TRBJ2-2	-	-	CASSSGSGTGELFF	TGCGCCAGCAGCTCGGGTAGTGGCACCGGGGAGCTGTTTTTT
TRBV20-1	TRBJ1-1	many	-	CSANPTNTEAFF	TGCAGTGCTAACCCGACCAACACTGAAGCTTTCTTT
TRBV7-9	TRBJ2-1	many	-	CASSLWLGVSYNEQFF	TGTGCCAGCAGCTTGTGGTTAGGGGTCTCCTACAATGAGCAGTTCTTC
TRBV2	TRBJ2-7	many	TRBD1	CASSGTGFSYEQYF	TGTGCCAGCAGTGGGACAGGTTTCTCCTACGAGCAGTACTTC
TRBV20-1	TRBJ2-1	many	-	CSAGPLRGEQFF	TGCAGTGCTGGACCTCTAAGGGGTGAGCAGTTCTTC
TRBV20-1	TRBJ2-1	many	-	CSARGELKNYNEQFF	TGCAGTGCTAGAGGGGAACTAAAAAACTACAATGAGCAGTTCTTC
TRBV5-1	TRBJ1-1	many	TRBD1	CASSSLLDRAEAFF	TGCGCCAGCAGCTCCTTATTGGACAGGGCTGAAGCTTTCTTT
TRBV9	TRBJ2-2	many	TRBD2	CASSVGTSGSNTGELFF	TGTGCCAGCAGCGTAGGGACTAGCGGGAGCAACACCGGGGAGCTGTTTTTT
TRBV27	TRBJ2-2	many	-	CASSLKGFGTGELFF	TGTGCCAGCAGTTTAAAGGGGTTCGGCACCGGGGAGCTGTTTTTT